These 8 T cell receptor beta chains originate from one sample sequenced in a study of shared clonotypes between healthy human individuals (TCRdb year 2020). Library generation was performed with the immunoSEQ multiplex PCR assay. Not all clones reach the TCRdb copy of this immuneACCESS table, which keeps in-frame sequences only. Checked studies attribute under half of the gap to unresolved V genes and leave the rest unexplained. The sample data list some 1 million clones, and about 70% of these were observed just once. The ten largest account for over 1.3% of the sample. Material: memory CD4+ T cells sorted from blood. The sample's cell subset or site label is to be understood as: CD45RA-negative fraction. These receptors came from a man between 18 and 29 years old in good health.

This clone appeared a few times. V gene TRBV5-1 combines with J gene TRBJ2-2; possibly TRBD2 for D (7 bases). CDR3 size: 17 residues. V was pared by 5 bases and J by 0 bases, with 17 bases between. Germline assignment: CDR1 SGHRS and CDR2 YFSETQ. CDR3 region: CASRGGGRSSNTGELFF. DNA for the CDR3: TGCGCCAGCAGAGGCGGGGGCCGCAGTTCGAACACCGGGGAGCTGTTTTTT.

The chain joins TRBV9 to TRBJ1-2; TRBD1 matches 9 bases. The CDR3 has 15 residues. Per germline, CDR1 SGDLS and CDR2 YYNGEE. Trimming cost V 1 base and J 2 bases; bases outside gene matches: 3. Here the CDR3 DNA reads TGTGCCAGCAGCGTAACAGGGGGCGACAACTATGGCTACACCTTC. This gives the protein CASSVTGGDNYGYTF. The full variable domain, completed using reference TRBV9 and TRBJ1-2, is DSGVTQTPKHLITATGQRVTLRCSPRSGDLSVYWYQQSLDQGLQFLIQYYNGEERAKGNILERFSAQQFPDLHSELNLSSLELGDSALYFCASSVTGGDNYGYTFGSGTRLTVV.

This clone appeared a single time. The chain couples TRBV5-1 to TRBJ2-7; D may correspond to TRBD1 or TRBD2 (5 bases each). Germline CDR1 is SGHRS and CDR2 is YFSETQ. The CDR3 consists of 16 residues. The V end lost 0 bases, the J end lost 7 bases, and 20 bases lay between the germline ends. CDR3 in DNA: TGCGCCAGCAGCTTGGCCGGGGCGGGCTTCCTTAGGGAGCAGTACTTC. It specifies CASSLAGAGFLREQYF.

The gene calls are TRBV6-1 and TRBJ1-1, with D uncertain. The CDR3 loop spans 13 amino acids. CDR1 and CDR2 from the germline V gene are MNHNS and SASEGT. V was pared by 7 bases and J by 1 base, with 10 bases between. CDR3 sequence (DNA): TGTGCCAGCAATAGGCAGACGAACACTGAAGCTTTCTTT. Its translation: CASNRQTNTEAFF.

This sequence joins TRBV19 and TRBJ1-6; D possibly corresponds to TRBD1 (5 bases). The CDR3 loop spans 15 amino acids. The V and J ends lost 3 bases and 8 bases respectively, with 14 bases between them. CDR1 and CDR2 from the germline V gene are LNHDA and SQIVND (reference sequence). The CDR3 region is CASSIRDTVYSPLHF. CDR3 coding DNA: TGTGCCAGTAGTATCAGGGATACCGTTTATTCACCCCTCCACTTT.

A note on this clone: At one end, the junction sequence differs from germline, possibly due to a read error. This chain links TRBV9 with TRBJ2-1, with 10 bases aligning to TRBD1. The length of the CDR3 is 11 residues. Germline V gene sequence: CDR1 SGDLS, CDR2 YYNGEE. The CDR3 reads CASYSGQGFLF. CDR3 in DNA: TGTGCCAGCTACTCGGGACAGGGGTTCCTCTTC.

The chain couples TRBV7-9 to TRBJ2-1, with a tentative D call TRBD2 (5 bases). Trimming stripped 1 base from V and 8 bases from J, with 12 bases between. The CDR3 totals 14 residues. CDR1 and CDR2 from the germline V gene are SEHNR and FQNEAQ (reference sequence). CDR3 in DNA: TGTGCCAGCAGCTTAGACGGCGGGTTCGATGAGCAGTTCTTC. Protein sequence: CASSLDGGFDEQFF.

This clone was seen a few times. The chain uses TRBV5-1 and TRBJ1-2, with D unclear. V lost 4 bases, J lost 4 bases, and 11 bases lay in between. Germline CDR1 is SGHRS and CDR2 is YFSETQ. The CDR3 runs 13 residues. The CDR3 DNA is TGCGCCAGCAGCCAGGACGGTATCTATGGCTACACCTTC. This sequence encodes CASSQDGIYGYTF. Variable domain in full (rest from reference TRBV5-1 and TRBJ1-2): KAGVTQTPRYLIKTRGQQVTLSCSPISGHRSVSWYQQTPGQGLQFLFEYFSETQRNKGNFPGRFSGRQFSNSRSEMNVSTLELGDSALYLCASSQDGIYGYTFGSGTRLTVV.